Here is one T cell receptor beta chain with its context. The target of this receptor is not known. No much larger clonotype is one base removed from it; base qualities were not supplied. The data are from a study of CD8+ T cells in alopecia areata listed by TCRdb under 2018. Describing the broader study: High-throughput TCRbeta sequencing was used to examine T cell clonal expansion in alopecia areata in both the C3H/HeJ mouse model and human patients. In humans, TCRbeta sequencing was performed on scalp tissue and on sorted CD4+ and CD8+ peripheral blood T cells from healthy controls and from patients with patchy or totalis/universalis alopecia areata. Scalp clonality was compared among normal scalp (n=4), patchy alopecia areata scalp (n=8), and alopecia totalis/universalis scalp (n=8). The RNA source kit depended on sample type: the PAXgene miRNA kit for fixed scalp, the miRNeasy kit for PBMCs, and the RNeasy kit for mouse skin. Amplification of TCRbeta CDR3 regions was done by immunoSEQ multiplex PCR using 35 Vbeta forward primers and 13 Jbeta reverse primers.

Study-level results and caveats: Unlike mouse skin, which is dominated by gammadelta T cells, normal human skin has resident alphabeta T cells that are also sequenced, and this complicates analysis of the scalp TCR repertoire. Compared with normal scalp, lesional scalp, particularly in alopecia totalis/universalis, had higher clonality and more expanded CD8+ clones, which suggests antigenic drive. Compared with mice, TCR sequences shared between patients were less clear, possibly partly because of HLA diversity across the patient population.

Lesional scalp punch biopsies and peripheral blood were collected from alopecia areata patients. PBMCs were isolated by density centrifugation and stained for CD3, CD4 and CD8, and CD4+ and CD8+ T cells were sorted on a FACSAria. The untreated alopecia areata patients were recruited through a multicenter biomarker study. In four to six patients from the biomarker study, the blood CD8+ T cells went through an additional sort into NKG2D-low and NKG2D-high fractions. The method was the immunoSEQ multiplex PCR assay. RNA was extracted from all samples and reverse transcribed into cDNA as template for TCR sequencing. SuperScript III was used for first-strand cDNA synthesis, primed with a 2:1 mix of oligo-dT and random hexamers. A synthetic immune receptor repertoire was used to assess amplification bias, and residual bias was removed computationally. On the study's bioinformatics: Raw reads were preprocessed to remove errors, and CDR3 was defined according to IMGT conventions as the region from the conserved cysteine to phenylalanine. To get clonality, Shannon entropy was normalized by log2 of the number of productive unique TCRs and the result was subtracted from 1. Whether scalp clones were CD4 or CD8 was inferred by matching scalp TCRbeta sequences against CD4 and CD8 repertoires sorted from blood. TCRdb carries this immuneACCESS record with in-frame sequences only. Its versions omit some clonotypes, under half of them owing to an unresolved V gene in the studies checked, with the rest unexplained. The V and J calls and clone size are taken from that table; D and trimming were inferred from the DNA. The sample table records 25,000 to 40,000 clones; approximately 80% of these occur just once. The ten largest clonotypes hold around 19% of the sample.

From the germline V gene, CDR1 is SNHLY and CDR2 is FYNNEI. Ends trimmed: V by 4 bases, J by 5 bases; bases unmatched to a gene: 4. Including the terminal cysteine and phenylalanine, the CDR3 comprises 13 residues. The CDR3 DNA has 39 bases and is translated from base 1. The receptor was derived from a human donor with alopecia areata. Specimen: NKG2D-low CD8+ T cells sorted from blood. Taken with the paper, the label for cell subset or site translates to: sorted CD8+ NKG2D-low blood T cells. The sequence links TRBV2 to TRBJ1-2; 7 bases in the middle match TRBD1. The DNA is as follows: TGTGCCAGCAGTGCCGGACAGGAGTATGGCTACACCTTC. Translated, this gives CASSAGQEYGYTF.